This T cell receptor beta chain originates from a study of OX40 agonist ivuxolimab in advanced cancers. Study-level information: A mean age of roughly 66 years, range about 23 to 80, was recorded, and 82.7% were male.

Trimming took off 10 bases at V and 5 bases at J, with 12 bases between the two ends. Germline V gene data show CDR1 as MNHNS and CDR2 as SASEGT. The CDR3 runs 13 residues. Sequencing used immunoSEQ multiplex PCR; TCRdb keeps in-frame clones, though not all of them. The sample includes tens of thousands of clones, 70% to 85% of them seen just once. J is TRBJ1-6 and V is TRBV6-1; D gene uncertain. Here the sequenced sample was CD4+ or CD8+ T cells sorted from blood, taken in a trial of the OX40 agonist ivuxolimab. The receptor comes from an adult with an advanced solid tumor such as melanoma, head and neck, liver or kidney cancer. CDR3 nucleotides: TGTGCCACCTCCCCGGGCAATAATTCACCCCTCCACTTT. Amino acids: CATSPGNNSPLHF.